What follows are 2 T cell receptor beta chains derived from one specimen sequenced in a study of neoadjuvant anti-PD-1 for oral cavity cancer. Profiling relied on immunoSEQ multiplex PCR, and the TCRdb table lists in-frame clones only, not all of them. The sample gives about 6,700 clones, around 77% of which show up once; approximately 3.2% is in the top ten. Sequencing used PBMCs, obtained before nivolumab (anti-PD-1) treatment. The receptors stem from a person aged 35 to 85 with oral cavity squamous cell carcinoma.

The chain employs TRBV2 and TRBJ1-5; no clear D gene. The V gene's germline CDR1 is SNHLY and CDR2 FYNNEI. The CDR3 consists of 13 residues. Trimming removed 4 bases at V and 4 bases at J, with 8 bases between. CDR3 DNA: TGTGCCAGCAGTGCGGCGGAGAATCAGCCCCAGCATTTT. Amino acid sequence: CASSAAENQPQHF.

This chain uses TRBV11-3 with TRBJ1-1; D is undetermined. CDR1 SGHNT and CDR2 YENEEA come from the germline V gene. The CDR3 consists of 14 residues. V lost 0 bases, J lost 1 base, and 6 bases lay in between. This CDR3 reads CASSLEGRNTEAFF. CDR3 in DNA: TGTGCCAGCAGCTTAGAGGGCCGGAACACTGAAGCTTTCTTT.